This T cell receptor beta chain was observed in a study of blood T cell repertoires in COVID-19. Profiled with immunoSEQ multiplex PCR; TCRdb holds only in-frame clones, not every one. The sample contains around 140,000 clones, about 80% of which appear only once. The CDR3 totals 15 residues. Germline loops: CDR1 SGHVS, CDR2 FQNEAQ. Trimming pared 5 bases from V and 4 bases from J, leaving 17 bases between. Sequenced: peripheral blood. The receptor was derived from a man between 65 and 79 years old who had recovered from COVID-19. The V call is TRBV7-8, the J call TRBJ1-1, with a possible D match to TRBD1 (6 bases). The CDR3 sequence is CASSQAHRVGTEAFF. CDR3 DNA sequence: TGTGCCAGCAGCCAAGCGCACAGGGTAGGCACTGAAGCTTTCTTT.